The sample holds a few counts of the clone carrying this TCR beta chain. Its antigen is currently unknown. Looked up from germline, CDR1 is MNHEY and CDR2 is SVGEGT. V gave up 2 bases and J gave up 2 bases; unmatched junction bases: 8. The length of the CDR3 is 17 residues. This sample is part of a study of blood T cells in healthy people across ages. Study-level results: Roughly linearly, TCR beta diversity per million T cells fell as age increased.

Alongside a J-beta primer mix, a sample-barcoded 5' primer served in a second PCR lasting about 7 to 12 cycles. TCRdb re-derived calls from the 5' RACE reads in MiXCR, one entry per CDR3 protein. The sample holds roughly 550,000 distinct CDR3 sequences, under 30% seen once. The sample was also reused in another study, on T cells of mothers and their children.

What was sequenced was blood. The receptor was derived from a boy between 10 and 17 years old in good health. The genes are TRBV6-2 or TRBV6-3 and TRBJ2-7, with 11 nucleotides matching TRBD2. The CDR3 DNA reads as TGTGCCAGCAGTTACATTTTGGGGACTAGCGGACCCTACGAGCAGTACTTC. It is translated as CASSYILGTSGPYEQYF.